Presented here are 10 T cell receptor beta chains from one specimen sequenced in a study of CD8+ T cells in alopecia areata listed by TCRdb under 2018. The time point label here, explained by the study, means: less than 30 weeks on oral tofacitinib. Explained via the paper, the treatment or condition label denotes: oral pan-JAK inhibitor, 5-10 mg twice daily. Library method: the immunoSEQ multiplex PCR assay. RNA was extracted from all samples and reverse transcribed into cDNA as template for TCR sequencing. TCRdb limited this immuneACCESS table to in-frame rearrangements with V and J called. A share of clones is missing; checked studies link under half to unresolved V genes, and the rest is unexplained. The sample yields around 270,000 clones; roughly 60% were counted once. Less than 2% of the sample goes to the ten largest clones. This specimen was CD4+ T cells sorted from blood, taken at week 24, from a patient treated with tofacitinib. Every receptor here comes from a human donor with alopecia areata.

The chain combines TRBV25-1 with TRBJ2-7; D might be TRBD2 (5 bases). V lost 2 bases and J lost 6, with 14 bases in between. This CDR3 contains 14 residues. CDR1 and CDR2 from the germline V gene are MGHDK and SYGVNS. This CDR3 reads CASSETGIESEQYF. CDR3 in DNA: TGTGCCAGCAGTGAAACCGGGATTGAGAGCGAGCAGTACTTC.

The chain joins TRBV30 to TRBJ1-1; D gene unclear. This CDR3 comprises 11 residues. CDR1 GTSNPN and CDR2 SVGIG come from the germline V gene (reference sequence). Trimming removed 1 base from V and 5 bases from J, with 5 bases in between. The CDR3 DNA reads TGTGCCTGGAGTGAGCGGACTGAAGCTTTCTTT. As protein: CAWSERTEAFF.

The J gene is TRBJ2-1, the V gene TRBV9; D is ambiguous. This CDR3 spans 15 amino acids. CDR1 is SGDLS, CDR2 YYNGEE, per germline. Deletions cut 1 base from V and 0 bases from J, with 8 bases between. In DNA form, the CDR3 reads TGTGCCAGCAGCGTATCGTCAGTCTCCTACAATGAGCAGTTCTTC. Encoded protein: CASSVSSVSYNEQFF.

The V call is TRBV4-3, the J call TRBJ1-2; D uncertain. Germline V lookup: CDR1 LGHNA, CDR2 YSLEER. V lost 0 bases to trimming and J lost 4 bases, with 12 bases between them. The CDR3 has 15 amino acids. DNA of the CDR3: TGCGCCAGCAGCCAAGATAGGGCGGGAACCTATGGCTACACCTTC. Translated: CASSQDRAGTYGYTF.

The rearrangement joins TRBV5-6 to TRBJ2-5, with D perhaps matching TRBD2 (6 bases). Trimming removed 6 bases from V and 4 bases from J, with 19 bases in between. Germline V gene sequence: CDR1 SGHDT, CDR2 YYEEEE. The CDR3 extends over 15 amino acids. The CDR3 nucleotides are TGTGCCAGCAACCCTTGGGTCGGGGGAGGAGAGACCCAGTACTTC. This encodes CASNPWVGGGETQYF. Combining the CDR3 with reference TRBV5-6 and TRBJ2-5 gives the whole variable domain DAGVTQSPTHLIKTRGQQVTLRCSPKSGHDTVSWYQQALGQGPQFIFQYYEEEERQRGNFPDRFSGHQFPNYSSELNVNALLLGDSALYLCASNPWVGGGETQYFGPGTRLLVL.

J is TRBJ2-3 and V is TRBV5-1; the D call may be TRBD1 or TRBD2 (5 bases each). V lost 5 bases and J 5 bases, leaving 18 bases between the germline ends. CDR1 is SGHRS and CDR2 is YFSETQ in the germline V gene. CDR3 length: 15 residues. The CDR3: CASSPGTPSGDTQYF. CDR3 DNA: TGCGCCAGCAGTCCCGGGACCCCTTCAGGAGATACGCAGTATTTT.

The chain employs TRBV5-6 and TRBJ1-1; D remains unclear. The germline CDR1 and CDR2 sequences are SGHDT and YYEEEE. V lost 4 bases and J 1 base, leaving 17 bases between the germline ends. CDR3 size: 16 residues. The CDR3 sequence is CASSVVDRLPNTEAFF. The CDR3 coding sequence is TGTGCCAGCAGCGTGGTAGATCGACTTCCGAACACTGAAGCTTTCTTT. The entire variable domain, with the rest obtained from reference TRBV5-6 and TRBJ1-1, is as follows: DAGVTQSPTHLIKTRGQQVTLRCSPKSGHDTVSWYQQALGQGPQFIFQYYEEEERQRGNFPDRFSGHQFPNYSSELNVNALLLGDSALYLCASSVVDRLPNTEAFFGQGTRLTVV.

The genes are TRBV27 and TRBJ2-7; 7 bases match TRBD1. Germline loops: CDR1 MNHEY, CDR2 SMNVEV (reference sequence). The CDR3 runs 12 residues. The V and J ends lost 5 bases and 7 bases, in that order; junction bases with no gene match: 5. CDR3 in amino acids: CASSRSDREQYF. CDR3 coding DNA: TGTGCCAGCAGTCGCTCGGACAGGGAGCAGTACTTC.

The rearrangement uses TRBV7-2 and TRBJ1-1; the D gene is possibly TRBD1 (5 bases). This CDR3 contains 13 residues. V was shortened by 3 bases and J by 8 bases, with 13 bases between the two germline ends. CDR1 and CDR2 (germline): SGHTA, FQGNSA. This CDR3 reads CASSLGRQREAFF. DNA of the CDR3: TGTGCCAGCAGCTTGGGCCGACAGCGGGAAGCTTTCTTT.

Only a few counts were recorded for this clone. Here the CDR3 DNA reads TGTGGTGTAGATGGGGTCAGGGTCACTGAAGCTTTCTTT. This codes for CGVDGVRVTEAFF. V usage is TRBV25-1 and J usage is TRBJ1-1; D might be TRBD1 (5 bases). The CDR3 extends over 13 amino acids. Germline CDR1 is MGHDK and CDR2 is SYGVNS.